These T cell receptor beta chains were read from a single sample in a study of patients and donors after allogeneic stem cell transplantation. TCRdb reprocessed the RT-PCR reads via MiXCR and lists one record per CDR3 protein. This table has about 24,000 distinct CDR3 sequences, 40% to 45% appearing once. The sample consisted of blood, either unsorted or a sorted T cell fraction (not recorded which). The receptors shown here come from a human donor who was either an allogeneic HSCT recipient or a stem cell or donor lymphocyte infusion donor (not recorded which). It is not recorded whose cells these are; they may come from a transplant donor. Both conserved end residues are part of each CDR3. Fields, in order: CDR3 protein, CDR3 DNA, D gene, clone size, J gene, V gene. D genes are given only for firm matches. Not every row has a clone size; where given, it reads once, few, many or a size class.

CSASGERQPQHF	TGCAGTGCTAGTGGGGAAAGGCAGCCCCAGCATTTT	NA	NA	TRBJ1-5	TRBV20-1
CSALDRGRTGNTIYF	TGCAGTGCATTGGACAGGGGGAGGACTGGAAACACCATATATTTT	TRBD1	few	TRBJ1-3	TRBV20-1
CASSPGLQLTNEKLFF	TGCGCCAGCAGCCCGGGCCTACAACTAACTAATGAAAAACTGTTTTTT	NA	few	TRBJ1-4	TRBV5-1
CASSLWGTDTQYF	TGTGCCAGCAGCTTATGGGGGACAGATACGCAGTATTTT	NA	NA	TRBJ2-3	TRBV7-9
CASSSTGANQPQHF	TGTGCCAGCAGTTCTACAGGGGCCAATCAGCCCCAGCATTTT	TRBD1	NA	TRBJ1-5	TRBV6-5
CASSQVGQGTYEQYF	TGTGCCAGCAGCCAAGTCGGACAGGGAACCTACGAGCAGTACTTC	TRBD1	few	TRBJ2-7	TRBV14
CASSLVADRTNGYTF	TGCGCCAGCAGCTTGGTCGCAGACAGGACTAATGGCTACACCTTC	NA	few	TRBJ1-2	TRBV5-1
CSARTGLAGGQNYEQYF	TGCAGTGCTAGAACGGGACTAGCGGGAGGGCAAAACTACGAGCAGTACTTC	TRBD2	NA	TRBJ2-7	TRBV20-1
CASSLLSGTYYEQYF	TGTGCCAGCAGTTTATTGTCAGGGACGTACTACGAGCAGTACTTC	NA	NA	TRBJ2-7	TRBV27
CASSLGTVAETQYF	TGCGCCAGCAGCTTGGGGACAGTGGCGGAGACCCAGTACTTC	NA	few	TRBJ2-5	TRBV5-1
CASSGTGGSYEQYF	TGCGCCAGCAGTGGGACAGGGGGCTCCTACGAGCAGTACTTC	TRBD1	NA	TRBJ2-7	TRBV5-1
CASSPDSFSYEQYF	TGCGCCAGCAGCCCTGACTCTTTCTCCTACGAGCAGTACTTC	NA	few	TRBJ2-7	TRBV5-1
CAISETVYGYTF	TGTGCCATCAGTGAGACAGTGTATGGCTACACCTTC	NA	NA	TRBJ1-2	TRBV10-3
CSVDQGYEQYF	TGCAGCGTTGATCAGGGCTACGAGCAGTACTTC	NA	few	TRBJ2-7	TRBV29-1
CASSQGGITEAFF	TGTGCCAGCAGCCAAGGGGGGATAACTGAAGCTTTCTTT	NA	many	TRBJ1-1	TRBV3-1
CASSDSVGLAGPETQYF	TGCGCCAGCAGCGACTCAGTAGGACTAGCGGGGCCAGAGACCCAGTACTTC	TRBD2	NA	TRBJ2-5	TRBV5-1
CASSLAMGQSGGNTIYF	TGCGCCAGCAGCTTGGCCATGGGACAGTCGGGAGGAAACACCATATATTTT	TRBD1	NA	TRBJ1-3	TRBV5-1
CASSLSGTNYEQYF	TGTGCCAGCTCACTATCCGGGACGAACTACGAGCAGTACTTC	NA	once	TRBJ2-7	TRBV18
CASNERQYYEQYF	TGCGCCAGCAATGAACGACAGTACTACGAGCAGTACTTC	NA	NA	TRBJ2-7	TRBV5-1
CASSGQGTGNTIYF	TGTGCCAGCAGTGGACAGGGTACTGGAAACACCATATATTTT	TRBD1	few	TRBJ1-3	TRBV6-1
CASRGGLAAYEQYF	TGTGCCAGCAGGGGGGGCCTAGCGGCCTACGAGCAGTACTTC	NA	NA	TRBJ2-7	TRBV28
CASGLVRGGSVMVAEAFF	TGTGCTAGTGGTTTGGTTCGGGGCGGCAGCGTAATGGTGGCTGAAGCTTTCTTT	NA	NA	TRBJ1-1	TRBV12-5
CASTPDSANYGYTF	TGTGCCAGCACCCCGGACAGTGCTAACTATGGCTACACCTTC	NA	NA	TRBJ1-2	TRBV9
CASSRSGTLRELFF	TGTGCCAGCAGCCGCTCGGGGACACTTCGGGAACTGTTTTTT	NA	NA	TRBJ1-4	TRBV4-2
CASRVGTYLYEQYF	TGCGCCAGCAGGGTTGGGACATACCTCTACGAGCAGTACTTC	NA	few	TRBJ2-7	TRBV5-1
CASSQDRPGGDTQYF	TGTGCCAGCAGCCAAGATCGCCCAGGGGGAGATACGCAGTATTTT	TRBD1	once	TRBJ2-3	TRBV3-1
CASGSLGKETQYF	TGTGCCAGCGGCAGTCTAGGGAAAGAGACCCAGTACTTC	NA	few	TRBJ2-5	TRBV27
CASSLTGTSGEQYF	TGCGCCAGCAGCTTAACCGGGACTAGTGGCGAGCAGTACTTC	TRBD2	NA	TRBJ2-7	TRBV5-1
CASSFAGNEAFF	TGCGCCAGCAGCTTTGCGGGGAATGAAGCTTTCTTT	NA	NA	TRBJ1-1	TRBV5-1
CASSPLGDSPLHF	TGTGCCAGCAGCCCTCTGGGGGATTCACCCCTCCACTTT	NA	NA	TRBJ1-6	TRBV3-1
CASSFDLGDEQFF	TGTGCCAGCAGCTTCGACTTAGGCGATGAGCAGTTCTTC	NA	NA	TRBJ2-1	TRBV11-3
CASSYSNAGLAGISDTQYF	TGTGCCAGCAGTTACTCAAATGCGGGACTAGCGGGGATATCAGATACGCAGTATTTT	TRBD2	NA	TRBJ2-3	TRBV6-6
CASSDPGRKLYGYTF	TGTGCCAGCAGCGACCCGGGACGGAAACTCTATGGCTACACCTTC	NA	many	TRBJ1-2	TRBV2
CASSGGTENTEAFF	TGTGCCAGCTCTGGGGGGACAGAGAACACTGAAGCTTTCTTT	TRBD1	few	TRBJ1-1	TRBV18
CASSDGSGFSEQYF	TGTGCCAGCAGCGATGGGTCGGGGTTTAGCGAGCAGTACTTC	NA	NA	TRBJ2-7	TRBV9
CAIQSSGLSGNTIYF	TGTGCCATCCAGTCGTCCGGCCTCTCTGGAAACACCATATATTTT	NA	few	TRBJ1-3	TRBV10-3
CASSSRPDRVGYTF	TGTGCCAGCAGCAGTAGACCCGACAGGGTTGGCTACACCTTC	TRBD1	few	TRBJ1-2	TRBV16
CASSYGQGSGYTF	TGCGCCAGCAGCTACGGACAGGGATCTGGCTACACCTTC	TRBD1	few	TRBJ1-2	TRBV5-1
CASSQDLRTQGATEAFF	TGTGCCAGCAGCCAAGATCTGAGGACCCAGGGAGCCACTGAAGCTTTCTTT	NA	NA	TRBJ1-1	TRBV3-1
CASSSRTVLNSPLHF	TGTGCCAGCAGTTCGAGGACGGTACTTAATTCACCCCTCCACTTT	NA	NA	TRBJ1-6	TRBV12-3/TRBV12-4
CASSFPGTGVNEQYF	TGCGCCAGCAGCTTTCCCGGGACAGGGGTAAACGAGCAGTACTTC	TRBD1	NA	TRBJ2-7	TRBV5-1
CASPNPRRPPGYTF	TGTGCCAGCCCCAACCCCCGCAGACCTCCCGGCTACACCTTC	NA	few	TRBJ1-2	TRBV21-1
CASSLDWSQPQHF	TGTGCCAGCAGCCTGGATTGGAGTCAGCCCCAGCATTTT	NA	few	TRBJ1-5	TRBV7-7
CASSLGGSSTDTQYF	TGCGCCAGCAGCTTGGGTGGAAGTAGCACAGATACGCAGTATTTT	NA	NA	TRBJ2-3	TRBV5-1
CASSKVGGLAKNIQYF	TGTGCCAGCAGCAAAGTTGGAGGACTAGCCAAAAACATTCAGTACTTC	NA	NA	TRBJ2-4	TRBV21-1
CSATGLSDTQYF	TGCAGTGCTACGGGACTCTCAGATACGCAGTATTTT	NA	once	TRBJ2-3	TRBV20-1
CASSLSGQGATEAFF	TGTGCCAGCAGCCTCTCCGGACAGGGGGCCACTGAAGCTTTCTTT	TRBD1	NA	TRBJ1-1	TRBV3-1
CASSQDPDRDNQPQHF	TGTGCCAGCAGCCAAGATCCCGACAGGGACAATCAGCCCCAGCATTTT	TRBD1	NA	TRBJ1-5	TRBV4-2
CASSSRTGTTDTQYF	TGTGCCAGCTCATCCCGCACCGGGACAACAGATACGCAGTATTTT	NA	few	TRBJ2-3	TRBV18
CASSFRSGTGMKNEQFF	TGTGCCAGCAGTTTTAGAAGCGGGACAGGGATGAAGAATGAGCAGTTCTTC	TRBD1	NA	TRBJ2-1	TRBV12-3/TRBV12-4
CASSPPPGGGNSPLHF	TGTGCCAGCAGCCCTCCCCCGGGAGGCGGTAATTCACCCCTCCACTTT	NA	NA	TRBJ1-6	TRBV7-9
CASSKDTRDQPQHF	TGTGCCAGCAGCAAAGACACCAGGGATCAGCCCCAGCATTTT	NA	many	TRBJ1-5	TRBV5-6
CASGENSNQPQHF	TGTGCCAGCGGAGAGAATAGCAATCAGCCCCAGCATTTT	NA	few	TRBJ1-5	TRBV3-1